This TCR beta chain was found in a study of cytotoxic CD8 clonotypes in ibrutinib-treated CLL. Study results and limitations: For progressing versus sustained-remission patients, sampling times were not the same. While tracking circulating CD8+ T-cell counts, baseline clonality exceeded that of age-matched healthy donors. The study found clonality rose at ibrutinib response, then fell toward baseline at progression.

Comments on this clone: Antigen: not known.

V lost 4 bases, J lost 0 bases, and 4 bases lay in between. This CDR3 is built from 14 residues. The germline V gene encodes CDR1 SNHLY and CDR2 FYNNEI. TCRdb's table, derived via immunoSEQ multiplex PCR, lists solely in-frame clones and lacks some. The top ten hold about 16% of the sample, which has hundreds of thousands of clones, under 75% seen once. The chain has TRBV2 and TRBJ2-6; D remains unclear. This TCR derives from a human donor with chronic lymphocytic leukemia. This specimen consisted of PBMCs, obtained after 24 months of ibrutinib treatment. Here the CDR3 reads CASSVSSGANVLTF. CDR3 DNA sequence: TGTGCCAGCAGTGTCAGCTCTGGGGCCAACGTCCTGACTTTC.